These 24 T cell receptor beta chains originate from one sample sequenced in a study of spatial heterogeneity in lung cancer (dated by TCRdb to between 2019 and 2020). Overall study outcomes, separate from this receptor: The number of expanded intratumoral alpha and beta TCRs correlated with the tumor nonsynonymous mutation count.

In the paper's terms, the time point label means: sample taken at primary tumor resection. The library was produced with 5' RACE. The reads were generated on a NextSeq 500. The public reads were reanalyzed by TCRdb: fastp trimming at Q25, MiXCR alignment, in-frame beta chains only. CDR3 protein sequences are deduplicated, and each keeps its most common genes and DNA. The sample records fewer than 20,000 distinct CDR3 sequences, 5.5% to 8.5% of which are singletons. 20% to 25% of the sample lies in the top ten. These TCRs' antigens remain unknown. The source material was lung tumor tissue, sampled at surgery. The receptors originated from a female donor with early-stage non-small cell lung cancer.

This clonotype has ten or more counts. The chain is built from TRBV12-3 or TRBV12-4 and TRBJ2-5, with TRBD2 matching over 9 bases. This CDR3 region has 15 residues. V gave up 6 bases and J gave up 7 bases; unmatched junction bases: 12. CDR3 residues: CASSSSGGPSGTQYF. CDR3 in DNA: TGTGCCAGCAGCTCCAGCGGGGGGCCATCCGGGACCCAGTACTTC.

Ten or more counts support this clonotype. The chain combines TRBV12-3 or TRBV12-4 with TRBJ2-7, with 9 bases aligning to TRBD1. The J segment lost 0 bases and the V segment lost 5 bases, leaving 2 bases of the junction unmatched. The CDR3 runs 14 residues. CDR3 in amino acids: CASSGTGYSYEQYF. The CDR3 DNA sequence: TGTGCCAGCAGTGGGACAGGGTACTCCTACGAGCAGTACTTC.

This clonotype showed up just a few times. The chain employs TRBV7-9 and TRBJ1-5; no clear D gene. The CDR3 loop spans 16 amino acids. Trimming took 5 bases from V and 4 from J, leaving 18 bases between them. In germline, CDR1 is SEHNR, CDR2 FQNEAQ (reference sequence). Here the CDR3 DNA reads TGTGCCAGCAGCACGGACGCAACGTCGGAGAATCAGCCCCAGCATTTT. Amino acids: CASSTDATSENQPQHF.

The chain employs TRBV9 and TRBJ2-3, with TRBD2 matching 8 bases. Germline lookup yields CDR1 SGDLS and CDR2 YYNGEE. This CDR3 comprises 15 residues. J lost 4 bases, V lost 4 bases, and 8 bases had no gene match. As DNA, the CDR3 is TGTGCCAGCAGCTCTTCGGGGCGGGGGGCAGATACGCAGTATTTT. Translation: CASSSSGRGADTQYF. Using reference TRBV9 and TRBJ2-3 for the parts outside the CDR3, the full variable domain is DSGVTQTPKHLITATGQRVTLRCSPRSGDLSVYWYQQSLDQGLQFLIQYYNGEERAKGNILERFSAQQFPDLHSELNLSSLELGDSALYFCASSSSGRGADTQYFGPGTRLTVL.

By share, this clonotype ranks as medium-sized (0.01 to 0.1%). V and J are TRBV7-8 and TRBJ2-1; maybe TRBD2 (5 bases). The CDR3 is 15 residues long. Germline V gene data show CDR1 as SGHVS and CDR2 as FQNEAQ. Trimming took 5 bases from V and 8 from J, leaving 19 bases between them. CDR3 nucleotide sequence: TGTGCCAGCAGCCCGCGCACTAGTGGTGGCGATGAGCAGTTCTTC. As protein: CASSPRTSGGDEQFF.

This clonotype has more than one count but fewer than ten. The gene calls are TRBV20-1 and TRBJ2-3, with 9 bases matching TRBD2. CDR1 DFQATT and CDR2 SNEGSKA come from the germline V gene (reference sequence). After removal of 1 base from V and 4 bases from J, the junction contained 6 bases not matched to a gene. This CDR3 is built from 15 residues. CDR3 sequence (DNA): TGCAGTGCTAGAGGAGGCGGGGGGGCCCCAGATACGCAGTATTTT. This codes for CSARGGGGAPDTQYF.

Ten or more counts support this clonotype. Since no conserved phenylalanine or tryptophan closes the CDR3, a read error is the likely cause. Because the CDR3's place on the DNA is in doubt, the DNA is left out and the CDR3 is given as listed by TCRdb. The genes are TRBV7-9 and TRBJ2-1; the table's D call of TRBD1 was not tested on the DNA. Ends included, the CDR3 has 12 residues. Germline loops: CDR1 SEHNR, CDR2 FQNEAQ (reference sequence). The CDR3 sequence: CASSLRDTDHRV.

This clonotype showed up just a few times. The rearrangement joins TRBV7-3 to TRBJ1-2, with 7 bases identical to TRBD1. Germline lookup yields CDR1 SGHTA and CDR2 FQGTGA. The junction had 5 bases not matched to a gene; V was cut back by 1 base and J by 9 bases. This CDR3 contains 13 residues. CDR3 residues: CASSLRDSGSYTF. CDR3 DNA sequence: TGTGCCAGCAGCTTAAGGGACAGCGGGAGCTACACCTTC.

The chain recombines TRBV14 with TRBJ1-1; D is unresolved. Trimming took 5 bases from V and 4 from J, leaving 11 bases between them. The germline V gene has CDR1 SGHDN and CDR2 FVKESK. This CDR3 has 13 residues. CDR3: CASSYSGVTEAFF. In DNA form, the CDR3 reads TGTGCCAGCAGCTACTCTGGGGTCACTGAAGCTTTCTTT.

The count of this clonotype is one. The V call is TRBV4-2, the J call TRBJ2-7, with a possible D match to TRBD1 (5 bases). V lost 0 bases and J 3 bases, leaving 12 bases between the germline ends. The V gene's germline CDR1 is LGHNA and CDR2 YNFKEQ. The CDR3 covers 15 residues. For the CDR3, the DNA is TGTGCCAGCAGCCAAGATTGGGGCGGAGACTACGAGCAGTACTTC. Translated: CASSQDWGGDYEQYF.

This clonotype appeared many times. V is TRBV28 and J is TRBJ1-4, with D possibly matching TRBD1 (5 bases). CDR3 length: 15 residues. V was clipped by 7 bases and J by 8 bases, with 20 bases between them. Per the germline V gene, CDR1 is MDHEN and CDR2 is SYDVKM. Here the CDR3 DNA reads TGTGCCAGCAAGGACGAGGGGCGATCTCTGGAAAAACTGTTTTTT. This gives the protein CASKDEGRSLEKLFF.

In its sample, this clonotype ranks as medium-sized. The chain joins TRBV20-1 to TRBJ1-5; D is unresolved. The CDR3 length is 15 residues. In germline, CDR1 is DFQATT, CDR2 SNEGSKA (reference sequence). The germline V and J ends were trimmed by 6 bases and 6 bases, with 21 bases remaining between them. CDR3 sequence reads: CSANSVPPFGQPQHF. As DNA, the CDR3 is TGCAGTGCGAACTCGGTCCCCCCTTTCGGTCAGCCCCAGCATTTT.

By its share, this clonotype is medium-sized. The chain employs TRBV6-2 or TRBV6-3 and TRBJ1-2, with TRBD1 as a possible D gene (5 bases). This CDR3 has 13 amino acids. The germline gives CDR1 MNHEY, CDR2 SVGEGT. Trimming stripped 6 bases from V and 4 bases from J, with 12 bases between. The CDR3 coding sequence is TGTGCCAGCAGGACGACAGCCCGCTATGGCTACACCTTC. Protein: CASRTTARYGYTF.

This clonotype was counted at least ten times. The V call is TRBV18, the J call TRBJ1-1, with TRBD1 matching 7 bases. Germline trimming cut 1 base from V and 3 bases from J; bases unmatched to any gene: 8. The germline CDR1 and CDR2 sequences are KGHSH and LQKENI. The CDR3 sequence is 16 residues long. The CDR3 here is CASSPQGQNWDTEAFF. In DNA form, the CDR3 reads TGTGCCAGCTCACCACAGGGACAGAACTGGGACACTGAAGCTTTCTTT.

This clonotype was counted a few times. V is TRBV10-2 and J is TRBJ2-3, with TRBD2 matching over 9 bases. The germline V gene has CDR1 WSHSY and CDR2 SAAADI. V dropped 6 bases and J dropped 4; count of bases not matched to a gene: 5. The CDR3 is 14 amino acids. This CDR3 is CASRAGLAPDTQYF. CDR3 sequence (DNA): TGCGCCAGCAGGGCGGGACTAGCCCCAGATACGCAGTATTTT.

This clonotype was found many times. The chain uses TRBV4-2 and TRBJ2-7, with a weak D call TRBD2 (5 bases). The CDR3 runs to 15 residues. Trimming pared 6 bases from V and 3 bases from J, leaving 18 bases between. Germline assignment: CDR1 LGHNA and CDR2 YNFKEQ. CDR3 region: CASSRSLNAGYEQYF. DNA of the CDR3: TGTGCCAGCAGTCGTAGCCTTAACGCGGGCTACGAGCAGTACTTC.

In its sample, this clonotype was seen many times. The chain employs TRBV7-9 and TRBJ2-7; 10 nucleotides align to TRBD1. CDR1 and CDR2 (germline): SEHNR, FQNEAQ (reference sequence). Trimming removed 1 base from V and 13 bases from J; junction bases left unmatched: 7. The CDR3 is 13 amino acids. The CDR3 region is CASSLVGTGEKYF. The CDR3 DNA reads TGTGCCAGCAGCTTAGTGGGGACAGGGGAGAAATACTTC.

Many counts were recorded for this clonotype. The chain has TRBV12-5 and TRBJ2-7, with D tentatively TRBD1 (7 bases). Germline lookup yields CDR1 LGHNT and CDR2 FRNRAP. Trimming removed 5 bases from V and 8 bases from J, with 16 bases in between. The CDR3 runs 13 residues. In DNA, the CDR3 is TGTGCTAGTGGTCCGGTTGGAGGGGGCCAGCAGTACTTC. It codes for CASGPVGGGQQYF.

This clonotype was seen many times. This chain connects TRBV29-1 to TRBJ2-7; D is perhaps TRBD1 (5 bases). The CDR3 totals 14 residues. The germline V and J ends were trimmed by 6 bases and 0 bases, with 15 bases remaining between them. Germline values: CDR1 SQVTM, CDR2 ANQGSEA. The CDR3 spells CSVSGKLGSYEQYF. The DNA of the CDR3 is TGCAGCGTCTCAGGGAAATTGGGCTCCTACGAGCAGTACTTC.

This clonotype was detected ten times or more. The chain is built from TRBV7-9 and TRBJ1-4; no firm D call. CDR3 size: 16 residues. Germline V lookup: CDR1 SEHNR, CDR2 FQNEAQ (reference sequence). The V end lost 3 bases, the J end lost 7 bases, and 18 bases lay between the germline ends. CDR3 amino acids: CASSFFALGSSEKLFF. In nucleotides, the CDR3 is TGTGCCAGCAGCTTTTTTGCCCTCGGGTCGAGTGAAAAACTGTTTTTT.

By proportion, this clonotype is medium-sized. V is TRBV6-5 and J is TRBJ1-4, with TRBD1 identical over 8 bases. The CDR3 extends over 13 amino acids. Germline V lookup: CDR1 MNHEY, CDR2 SVGAGI. Trimming cost V 4 bases and J 8 bases; bases outside gene matches: 3. The CDR3 sequence is CASSFGQGEKLFF. The CDR3 DNA reads TGTGCCAGCAGTTTCGGACAGGGCGAAAAACTGTTTTTT.

This clonotype has at least ten counts. The chain employs TRBV7-3 and TRBJ1-1; D ambiguous. The CDR3 consists of 14 residues. Germline lookup yields CDR1 SGHTA and CDR2 FQGTGA. V was clipped by 2 bases and J by 10 bases, with 17 bases between them. In DNA, the CDR3 is TGTGCCAGCAGCTTAGGGTATGGGGTGCTGAGAGCTTTCTTT. This translates into CASSLGYGVLRAFF.

The chain is built from TRBV6-1 and TRBJ1-4; weak D call: TRBD1 (5 bases). V lost 8 bases and J 11 bases, leaving 18 bases between the germline ends. This CDR3 has 13 residues. The V gene's germline CDR1 is MNHNS and CDR2 SASEGT. The CDR3 DNA is TGTGCCAGCTTCGACCCTCCGGCAGGGAAACTGTTTTTT. This encodes CASFDPPAGKLFF.

V gene TRBV7-9 combines with J gene TRBJ2-7; 7 bases are shared with TRBD1. With V trimmed by 5 bases and J by 3 bases, 7 bases remained unmatched. This CDR3 is 14 amino acids long. The germline V gene has CDR1 SEHNR and CDR2 FQNEAQ (reference sequence). CDR3 nucleotide sequence: TGTGCCAGCAGCCGCCCAGCAGGGGGCTACGAGCAGTACTTC. It translates to CASSRPAGGYEQYF.